This entry describes one T cell receptor beta chain. The data were taken from a study of identical twins. Each CDR3 protein gets one entry after TCRdb re-called the 5' RACE reads with MiXCR. The data hold 470,000 or so distinct CDR3 sequences, with around 24% observed a single time. Germline CDR1 reads SGHRS; CDR2 reads YFSETQ. The V end was cut by 0 bases, the J end by 2 bases, with 7 bases between. This CDR3 has 14 residues. These data also formed part of another study, on T cells expressing NK-cell markers. That paper states: Whether expanded NKG2C+ T cell clones were HCMV-specific remained unclear.

This TCR came from a woman in her late teens or twenties in good health. The sample was CD4+ T cells sorted from blood. V gene TRBV5-1 combines with J gene TRBJ2-3; D not resolved. Here the CDR3 DNA reads TGCGCCAGCAGCTTGGATGAGCCCACAGATACGCAGTATTTT. Translating it yields CASSLDEPTDTQYF.